Presented here are 32 T cell receptor beta chains from one specimen sequenced in a study of blood T cell repertoires in COVID-19. Sequencing used immunoSEQ multiplex PCR; TCRdb keeps in-frame clones, though not all of them. The sample has about 180,000 clones, about 81% seen once. Sequenced input: peripheral blood. These receptors originate from an elderly woman with COVID-19, enrolled during active disease.

The chain uses TRBV9 and TRBJ2-3, with TRBD2 as a possible D gene (5 bases). Germline V lookup: CDR1 SGDLS, CDR2 YYNGEE. The CDR3 is made up of 15 amino acids. Trimming cost V 0 bases and J 3 bases, with 11 bases left between them. CDR3 DNA: TGTGCCAGCAGCGTAGAAGGTTCGGGGACAGATACGCAGTATTTT. Encoded protein: CASSVEGSGTDTQYF.

This chain uses TRBV20-1 with TRBJ2-7; D is undetermined. The V gene's germline CDR1 is DFQATT and CDR2 SNEGSKA (reference sequence). V was shortened by 7 bases and J by 0 bases, with 7 bases between the two germline ends. CDR3 length equals 11 residues. The CDR3 is CSVVSSYEQYF. In nucleotides, the CDR3 is TGCAGTGTGGTGAGCTCCTACGAGCAGTACTTC.

This clone has just a few counts. This chain connects TRBV11-2 to TRBJ2-3, with TRBD2 matching 12 bases. Germline V lookup: CDR1 SGHAT, CDR2 FQNNGV. This CDR3 contains 17 residues. V dropped 4 bases and J dropped 3; count of bases not matched to a gene: 8. The CDR3 coding sequence is TGTGCCAGCAGCTCGACTAGCGGGGGATCCTGGACAGATACGCAGTATTTT. It specifies CASSSTSGGSWTDTQYF.

The chain uses TRBV10-3 and TRBJ2-3; the D gene is possibly TRBD2 (6 bases). Trimming stripped 11 bases from V and 6 bases from J, with 24 bases between. CDR3 length equals 15 residues. Germline-derived CDR1 and CDR2 are ENHRY and SYGVKD. As DNA, the CDR3 is TGTGCCGTATCCATCGGGACTGCCAGCAGGGATACGCAGTATTTT. It yields the protein CAVSIGTASRDTQYF.

The chain couples TRBV12-3 or TRBV12-4 to TRBJ1-2; 8 nucleotides align to TRBD1. V lost 6 bases and J lost 8; bases outside the gene matches: 8. This CDR3 is built from 13 residues. This CDR3 reads CASRQTGGRGYTF. The CDR3 DNA is TGTGCCAGCAGACAAACAGGGGGAAGGGGCTACACCTTC.

This clone was seen only a few times. V gene TRBV28 combines with J gene TRBJ2-5; D is possibly TRBD2 (6 bases). Germline V lookup: CDR1 MDHEN, CDR2 SYDVKM. V was clipped by 5 bases and J by 2 bases, with 12 bases between them. The CDR3 runs to 14 residues. CDR3 region: CASSASGGQETQYF. CDR3 DNA sequence: TGTGCCAGCAGTGCCTCTGGGGGGCAAGAGACCCAGTACTTC. The variable domain in full, with the rest retrieved from reference TRBV28 and TRBJ2-5, is DVKVTQSSRYLVKRTGEKVFLECVQDMDHENMFWYRQDPGLGLRLIYFSYDVKMKEKGDIPEGYSVSREKKERFSLILESASTNQTSMYLCASSASGGQETQYFGPGTRLLVL.

Notes on this clone: In the same sample, other DNA sequences code for this CDR3. The chain joins TRBV19 to TRBJ2-3; D gene uncertain. This CDR3 is built from 12 residues. Per the germline V gene, CDR1 is LNHDA and CDR2 is SQIVND (reference sequence). The germline V and J ends were trimmed by 3 bases and 2 bases, with 3 bases remaining between them. CDR3 DNA: TGTGCCAGTAGTATCTCCACAGATACGCAGTATTTT. Amino acids: CASSISTDTQYF.

V gene TRBV6-2 or TRBV6-3 combines with J gene TRBJ2-1; D may be TRBD2 (5 bases). The CDR3 consists of 16 residues. Germline V CDR1 and CDR2: MNHEY, SVGEGT. Between the trimmed V and J ends, which lost 0 bases and 4 bases, there was a span of 13 bases. The CDR3 sequence is CASSYSRASFYNEQFF. Here the CDR3 DNA reads TGTGCCAGCAGTTACTCGCGGGCCTCCTTTTACAATGAGCAGTTCTTC.

The sample holds one count of this clone. CDR3 nucleotide sequence: TGTGCCAGCAGCTTGTCTATGGGGAGCACCGGGGAGCTGTTTTTT. Residues: CASSLSMGSTGELFF. The rearrangement links TRBV5-4 to TRBJ2-2; tentative D call: TRBD2 (5 bases). Per the germline V gene, CDR1 is SGHNT and CDR2 is YYREEE (reference sequence). The ends were cut back, 1 base at V and 4 bases at J, with 11 bases in the middle. The CDR3 covers 15 residues.

This clone showed up just once. This chain joins TRBV5-8 and TRBJ2-7; D possibly corresponds to TRBD2 (5 bases). V lost 5 bases to trimming and J lost 3 bases, with 27 bases between them. Germline CDR1 is SGHTS and CDR2 is YDEGEE. This CDR3 region has 18 residues. The CDR3 protein is CASSFYSRRTGWVYEQYF. In DNA form, the CDR3 reads TGTGCCAGCAGTTTTTATTCAAGGAGGACGGGATGGGTCTACGAGCAGTACTTC.

V usage is TRBV18 and J usage is TRBJ2-1; a possible D gene is TRBD1 (6 bases). Germline V CDR1 and CDR2: KGHSH, LQKENI. V was pared by 3 bases and J by 0 bases, with 24 bases between. This CDR3 contains 20 residues. The DNA of the CDR3 is TGTGCCAGCTCACCGGGACGGCTACTAACCCAGGGGAACTCCTACAATGAGCAGTTCTTC. Translation: CASSPGRLLTQGNSYNEQFF.

V and J are TRBV9 and TRBJ2-1; D remains unclear. Per the germline V gene, CDR1 is SGDLS and CDR2 is YYNGEE. The V end was cut by 4 bases, the J end by 0 bases, with 11 bases between. This CDR3 contains 15 residues. The CDR3 loop reads CASSRQATSYNEQFF. DNA for the CDR3: TGTGCCAGCAGCCGGCAAGCGACCTCCTACAATGAGCAGTTCTTC.

The rearrangement joins TRBV19 to TRBJ1-4, with TRBD1 matching 10 bases. Germline V gene sequence: CDR1 LNHDA, CDR2 SQIVND (reference sequence). Trimming removed 3 bases from V and 8 bases from J; junction bases left unmatched: 9. CDR3 length: 16 residues. For the CDR3, the DNA is TGTGCCAGTAGTATTCTCGGGACAGGGGTGGGCGAAAAACTGTTTTTT. Translation gives CASSILGTGVGEKLFF.

This chain connects TRBV15 to TRBJ2-5; 9 bases map to TRBD2. CDR1 and CDR2 (germline): LNHNV, YYDKDF (reference sequence). The CDR3 runs to 16 residues. V was pared by 3 bases and J by 3 bases, with 8 bases of the junction left unmatched. CDR3 nucleotide sequence: TGTGCCACCAGCAGGCGTGGGCTAGCGGGAAAAGAGACCCAGTACTTC. Translating gives CATSRRGLAGKETQYF.

This clone was picked up many times. The chain recombines TRBV11-2 with TRBJ2-7; D is possibly TRBD2 (5 bases). CDR3 size: 13 residues. With 1 base removed from V and 3 bases from J, the gap between germline ends came to 7 bases. Germline V gene sequence: CDR1 SGHAT, CDR2 FQNNGV. Written as DNA, the CDR3 is TGTGCCAGCAGCTTAGCAGGACTCTACGAGCAGTACTTC. This sequence encodes CASSLAGLYEQYF.

CDR3: CATSDRDYNNEQFF. In nucleotides, the CDR3 is TGTGCCACCAGTGACCGGGACTACAACAATGAGCAGTTCTTC. The chain combines TRBV24-1 with TRBJ2-1; 7 bases are shared with TRBD2. Germline lookup yields CDR1 KGHDR and CDR2 SFDVKD. The CDR3 has 14 amino acids. Losses at the gene ends were 4 bases for V and 5 bases for J; bases not matched to a gene: 4.

This clone was recorded a few times. CDR3 in DNA: TGTGCCAGCAGTGGACTAGCGGGAGGGGTAGATACGCAGTATTTT. Residues: CASSGLAGGVDTQYF. The V call is TRBV7-2, the J call TRBJ2-3; the match to TRBD2 covers 15 bases. The V segment lost 6 bases and the J segment 5 bases; nucleotides outside the gene matches: 3. There are 15 residues in the CDR3. Germline lookup yields CDR1 SGHTA and CDR2 FQGNSA. The whole variable domain, remainder taken from reference TRBV7-2 and TRBJ2-3, is GAGVSQSPSNKVTEKGKDVELRCDPISGHTALYWYRQSLGQGLEFLIYFQGNSAPDKSGLPSDRFSAERTGGSVSTLTIQRTQQEDSAVYLCASSGLAGGVDTQYFGPGTRLTVL.

This clone came up once. This chain joins TRBV6-6 and TRBJ2-1; TRBD2 might be the D (5 bases). In germline, CDR1 is MNHNY, CDR2 SVGAGI (reference sequence). CDR3 size: 14 residues. With 8 bases removed from V and 7 bases from J, the gap between germline ends came to 18 bases. CDR3: CASYRDSWRNEQFF. In DNA form, the CDR3 reads TGTGCCAGCTATCGTGACTCGTGGAGGAATGAGCAGTTCTTC.

Concerning this clone itself: The sample holds other DNA sequences that translate to the same CDR3. The chain is built from TRBV12-3 or TRBV12-4 and TRBJ1-2; 7 positions match TRBD1. J gave up 4 bases and V 6 bases, and 5 bases lay outside the gene matches. The CDR3 length is 13 residues. The DNA for the CDR3 is TGTGCCAGCAGCCGGGACAGCTCCTATGGCTACACCTTC. Translating it yields CASSRDSSYGYTF.

This sequence joins TRBV5-6 and TRBJ2-5; TRBD1 matches at 11 bases. Losses at the gene ends were 0 bases for V and 4 bases for J; bases not matched to a gene: 8. Germline V gene lookup returns CDR1 SGHDT and CDR2 YYEEEE. The CDR3 runs 17 residues. The CDR3 coding sequence is TGTGCCAGCAGCTTGGCCTTTAGGACAGGGGGCGCAGAGACCCAGTACTTC. Translated: CASSLAFRTGGAETQYF.

The table lists this clone with a count of one. The rearrangement links TRBV2 to TRBJ1-1; tentative D call: TRBD1 (5 bases). The CDR3 runs 14 residues. Germline V gives CDR1 SNHLY, CDR2 FYNNEI. V was clipped by 6 bases and J by 1 base, with 12 bases between them. CDR3: CASSSGTGNTEAFF. The CDR3 DNA is TGTGCCAGCAGCTCCGGAACAGGGAACACTGAAGCTTTCTTT.

The genes are TRBV10-3 and TRBJ2-1; TRBD2 agrees at 12 bases. Germline V lookup: CDR1 ENHRY, CDR2 SYGVKD. With 6 bases clipped from V and 9 bases from J, the junction kept 6 bases outside the gene matches. This CDR3 has 14 amino acids. CDR3 DNA sequence: TGTGCCATCAGGCCTAGCGGGAGGGCCAGTGAGCAGTTCTTC. This codes for CAIRPSGRASEQFF.

The V call is TRBV21-1, the J call TRBJ2-7; TRBD2 is taken as the D call from the table, unchecked against the DNA. TRBV21-1 is classified as a pseudogene. This CDR3 has 12 amino acids. DNA of the CDR3: TGTGCCACCACCTTTGCTAGCGGGCCATTGTACTTC. Translated, it gives CATTFASGPLYF.

V usage is TRBV5-4 and J usage is TRBJ2-5; 13 bases map to TRBD2. Per the germline V gene, CDR1 is SGHNT and CDR2 is YYREEE (reference sequence). After removal of 4 bases from V and 5 bases from J, the junction contained 8 bases not matched to a gene. This CDR3 comprises 16 residues. CDR3 nucleotides: TGTGCCAGCAGCAGGACTAGCGGGGGCATGGGGGAGACCCAGTACTTC. It is translated as CASSRTSGGMGETQYF.

In its sample, this clone was seen a few times. This rearrangement joins TRBV5-5 to TRBJ1-1, with D unresolved. Germline V lookup: CDR1 SGHKS, CDR2 YYEKEE (reference sequence). Trimming cost V 2 bases and J 11 bases, with 13 bases left between them. The CDR3 length is 12 residues. CDR3 DNA: TGTGCCAGCAGCTTCCACCCCAAGGAGGCTTTCTTT. Translating gives CASSFHPKEAFF.

This chain connects TRBV5-1 to TRBJ2-3; 11 bases align to TRBD2. Germline lookup yields CDR1 SGHRS and CDR2 YFSETQ. Trimming cost V 0 bases and J 4 bases; bases outside gene matches: 4. This CDR3 region has 16 residues. CDR3 region: CASSLGTSGGPDTQYF. The CDR3, as DNA: TGCGCCAGCAGCTTGGGAACTAGCGGGGGCCCAGATACGCAGTATTTT. The full variable domain, its missing parts supplied by reference TRBV5-1 and TRBJ2-3, is KAGVTQTPRYLIKTRGQQVTLSCSPISGHRSVSWYQQTPGQGLQFLFEYFSETQRNKGNFPGRFSGRQFSNSRSEMNVSTLELGDSALYLCASSLGTSGGPDTQYFGPGTRLTVL.

V gene TRBV6-5 combines with J gene TRBJ1-6, with 9 bases identical to TRBD1. The CDR3 loop spans 14 amino acids. The germline V gene encodes CDR1 MNHEY and CDR2 SVGAGI. V shed 7 bases, J shed 8 bases, and the junction held 6 bases outside the gene matches. The CDR3 here is CASKGTGSYSPLHF. In DNA, the CDR3 is TGTGCCAGCAAAGGGACAGGGTCTTATTCACCCCTCCACTTT.

This rearrangement joins TRBV29-1 to TRBJ2-1; tentatively, D is TRBD2 (5 bases). Trimming cost V 4 bases and J 5 bases, with 15 bases left between them. The CDR3 spans 14 residues. The germline V gene encodes CDR1 SQVTM and CDR2 ANQGSEA. The CDR3 is CSVGGNGINNEQFF. The CDR3 nucleotides read TGCAGCGTTGGTGGAAACGGGATAAACAATGAGCAGTTCTTC.

V is TRBV28 and J is TRBJ2-5; TRBD2 matches at 11 bases. The CDR3 is 16 amino acids. V shed 6 bases, J shed 2 bases, and the junction held 8 bases outside the gene matches. CDR1 and CDR2 from the germline V gene are MDHEN and SYDVKM. CDR3 DNA: TGTGCCAGCAGCCCAACCAGGACTAGCGGGCAAGAGACCCAGTACTTC. Its translation: CASSPTRTSGQETQYF. The full variable domain, completed using reference TRBV28 and TRBJ2-5, is DVKVTQSSRYLVKRTGEKVFLECVQDMDHENMFWYRQDPGLGLRLIYFSYDVKMKEKGDIPEGYSVSREKKERFSLILESASTNQTSMYLCASSPTRTSGQETQYFGPGTRLLVL.

This chain uses TRBV27 with TRBJ1-2, with D possibly TRBD1 on 6 matching bases. The germline V and J ends were trimmed by 3 bases and 8 bases, with 16 bases remaining between them. The CDR3 has 14 residues. Germline V gene data show CDR1 as MNHEY and CDR2 as SMNVEV (reference sequence). In DNA, the CDR3 is TGTGCCAGCAGTTTGAGGGGGGGCGCGGTCGGCTACACCTTC. Translated, it gives CASSLRGGAVGYTF.

The chain couples TRBV29-1 to TRBJ2-7; TRBD2 aligns across 8 bases. The CDR3 is made up of 12 amino acids. Unmatched junction bases numbered 1, after V lost 2 bases and J lost 4 bases. Germline CDR1 is SQVTM and CDR2 is ANQGSEA. The CDR3 is CSVELAGYEQYF. CDR3 bases: TGCAGCGTTGAATTAGCGGGGTACGAGCAGTACTTC.

The chain couples TRBV4-1 to TRBJ2-7; D uncertain. The CDR3 loop spans 12 amino acids. V was shortened by 0 bases and J by 7 bases, with 7 bases between the two germline ends. Germline CDR1 reads MGHRA; CDR2 reads YSYEKL. In DNA, the CDR3 is TGCGCCAGCAGCCAAGACCCCGGGGAGCAGTACTTC. Translated: CASSQDPGEQYF.